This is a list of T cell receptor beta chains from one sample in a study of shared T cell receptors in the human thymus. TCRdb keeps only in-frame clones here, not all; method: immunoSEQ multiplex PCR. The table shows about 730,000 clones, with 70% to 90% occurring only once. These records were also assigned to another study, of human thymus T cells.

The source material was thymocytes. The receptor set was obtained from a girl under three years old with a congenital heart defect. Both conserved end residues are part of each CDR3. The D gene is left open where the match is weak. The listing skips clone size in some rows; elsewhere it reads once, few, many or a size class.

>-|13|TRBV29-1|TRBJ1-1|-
TGCAGCGTAAAGACAGTCTTAGTCACTGAAGCTTTCTTT
CSVKTVLVTEAFF
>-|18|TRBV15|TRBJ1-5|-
TGTGCCACCAGCAGAGACAGGACGAAAGGGACTTTAAATCAGCCCCAGCATTTT
CATSRDRTKGTLNQPQHF
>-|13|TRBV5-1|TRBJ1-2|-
TGCGCCAGCAGCTTTCACAGGGAATATGGCTACACCTTC
CASSFHREYGYTF
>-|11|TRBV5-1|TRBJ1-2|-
TGCGCCACCCCGCTAGGGGGTGGCTACACCTTC
CATPLGGGYTF
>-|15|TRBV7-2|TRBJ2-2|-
TGTGCCAGCAGCCCAGGGATTGGGGACACCGGGGAGCTGTTTTTT
CASSPGIGDTGELFF
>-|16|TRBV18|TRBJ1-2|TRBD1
TGTGCCAGCTCACCACCGACAGGGGTTAGGAACTATGGCTACACCTTC
CASSPPTGVRNYGYTF
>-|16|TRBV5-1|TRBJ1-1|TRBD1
TGCGCCAGCAGCGTTCAACCGGACAGGGCTAACACTGAAGCTTTCTTT
CASSVQPDRANTEAFF
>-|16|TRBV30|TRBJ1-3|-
TGTGCCTGGAAGGGAAGGACTTGGGAATCTGGAAACACCATATATTTT
CAWKGRTWESGNTIYF
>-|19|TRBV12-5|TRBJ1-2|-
TGTGCTAGTGGTTTGTCCCCCAGGATCAGGGGCGACTTCCGGGGTGGCTACACCTTC
CASGLSPRIRGDFRGGYTF
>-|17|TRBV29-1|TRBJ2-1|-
TGCAGCGTTGAATTTTCGGGGGGCCAAAGCTCCTACAATGAGCAGTTCTTC
CSVEFSGGQSSYNEQFF
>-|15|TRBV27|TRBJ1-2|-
TGTGCCAGCAGTCCCGAGACAGCCTTCCCCTATGGCTACACCTTC
CASSPETAFPYGYTF
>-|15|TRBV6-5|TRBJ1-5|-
TGTGCCAGCAGCCGGCAGGGGTATAGCAATCAGCCCCAGCATTTT
CASSRQGYSNQPQHF
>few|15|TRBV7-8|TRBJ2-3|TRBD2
TGTGCCAGCACCCGGGCGCGGGGGTGCGCAGATACGCAGTATTTT
CASTRARGCADTQYF
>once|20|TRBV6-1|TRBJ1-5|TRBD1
TGTGCCAGCAGTGAGCCTGGGGACAGGGAGCCAAACTATAGCAATCAGCCCCAGCATTTT
CASSEPGDREPNYSNQPQHF
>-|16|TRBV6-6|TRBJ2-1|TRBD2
TGTGCCAGCAGTAATCCACTAGCGGGGGGGCAGAATGAGCAGTTCTTC
CASSNPLAGGQNEQFF
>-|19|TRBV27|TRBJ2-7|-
TGTGCCAGCGTACCCCCGGGACAAGTTTTTCCCCGAGGCTCCTACGAGCAGTACTTC
CASVPPGQVFPRGSYEQYF
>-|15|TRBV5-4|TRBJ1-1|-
TGTGCCAGCAGCTTGGCAGGGGCCCTGGACACTGAAGCTTTCTTT
CASSLAGALDTEAFF
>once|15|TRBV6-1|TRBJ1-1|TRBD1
TGTGCCAGCAGGCCAGGGACAGGGATGAACACTGAAGCTTTCTTT
CASRPGTGMNTEAFF
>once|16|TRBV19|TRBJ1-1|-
TGTGCCAGTAGTATCGCGGTCCCTCGGAGAGTAGCTGAAGCTTTCTTT
CASSIAVPRRVAEAFF
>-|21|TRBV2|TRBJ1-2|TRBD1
TGTGCCAGCACTTGGGGATGGACAATGGGGACAGGGGGTCTTTGGTACTATGGCTACACCTTC
CASTWGWTMGTGGLWYYGYTF
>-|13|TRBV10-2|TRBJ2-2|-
TGCGCCAGCAGAACAGGAAACACCGGGGAGCTGTTTTTT
CASRTGNTGELFF
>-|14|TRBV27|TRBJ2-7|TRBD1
TGTGCCAGCAGTTTAGGGGACAGGGACTACGAGCAGTACTTC
CASSLGDRDYEQYF
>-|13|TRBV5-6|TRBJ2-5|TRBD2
TGTGCCAGCAGCTTTGCGGGGGGAGAGACCCAGTACTTC
CASSFAGGETQYF
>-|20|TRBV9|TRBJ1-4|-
TGTGCCAGCAGCGTATTTGGAGCAAGGGGAACCGGGACACCAAATGAAAAACTGTTTTTT
CASSVFGARGTGTPNEKLFF
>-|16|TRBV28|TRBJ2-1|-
TGTGCCAGCATAAACGGCCGGGACTGGACCTACAATGAGCAGTTCTTC
CASINGRDWTYNEQFF
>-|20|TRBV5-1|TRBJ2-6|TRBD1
TGCGCCAGCAGCCCGGGGACAGGGGGAACAGCTTCCTCTGGGGCCAACGTCCTGACTTTC
CASSPGTGGTASSGANVLTF
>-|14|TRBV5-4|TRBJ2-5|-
TGTGCCAGCAGCTTGGGACAGGTCCAAGAGACCCAGTACTTC
CASSLGQVQETQYF
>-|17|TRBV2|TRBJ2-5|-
TGTGCCAGCAGTGAAATCGGGGTCCCCCGGTACCAAGAGACCCAGTACTTC
CASSEIGVPRYQETQYF
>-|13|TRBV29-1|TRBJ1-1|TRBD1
TGCAGCGTTGACGGGGACAGGAACACTGAAGCTTTCTTT
CSVDGDRNTEAFF
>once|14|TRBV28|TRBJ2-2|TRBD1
TGTGCCAGCAGCTCTACAGGGGAAGCCGGGGAGCTGTTTTTT
CASSSTGEAGELFF
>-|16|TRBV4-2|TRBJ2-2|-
TGTGCCAGCAGCCGAGATCACAGGACAAACACCGGGGAGCTGTTTTTT
CASSRDHRTNTGELFF
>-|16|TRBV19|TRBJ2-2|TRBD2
TGTGCCAGTAGTATAGCGGGGGGGGCGAACACCGGGGAGCTGTTTTTT
CASSIAGGANTGELFF
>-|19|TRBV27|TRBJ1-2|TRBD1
TGTGCCAGCAGCAGGGGTATCAGGGGGCGCTTTTGGTCGGACTATGGCTACACCTTC
CASSRGIRGRFWSDYGYTF
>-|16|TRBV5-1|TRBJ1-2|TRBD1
TGCGCCAGCAGCTCCACCGGGACAGGGGGCGCGAGCGGCTACACCTTC
CASSSTGTGGASGYTF
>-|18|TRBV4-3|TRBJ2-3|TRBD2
TGCGCCAGCAGCCAAGATAGTACATCTAGCGGGGGGACAGATACGCAGTATTTT
CASSQDSTSSGGTDTQYF
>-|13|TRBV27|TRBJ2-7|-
TGTGCCAGCAGTTCAACAGGGAGCTACGAGCAGTACTTC
CASSSTGSYEQYF
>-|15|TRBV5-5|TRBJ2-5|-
TGTGCCAGCAGCATCCCATTGGCGGGGCAAGAGACCCAGTACTTC
CASSIPLAGQETQYF
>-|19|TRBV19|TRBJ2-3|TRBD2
TGTGCCAGTAGTAGAAGACTAGCGGGGGGGACCCCCCTCGGGGATACGCAGTATTTT
CASSRRLAGGTPLGDTQYF
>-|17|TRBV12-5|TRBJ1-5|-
TGTGCTAGTGGTTTGGGCGGCCGGGGGGGTGGTCATCAGCCCCAGCATTTT
CASGLGGRGGGHQPQHF
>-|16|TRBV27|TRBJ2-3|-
TGTGCCAGCAGTTTATGGGGGGACAGATCCACAGATACGCAGTATTTT
CASSLWGDRSTDTQYF
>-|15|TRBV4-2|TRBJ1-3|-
TGTGCCAGCAGCCAAGTCGACAGACCCCGGAACACCATATATTTT
CASSQVDRPRNTIYF
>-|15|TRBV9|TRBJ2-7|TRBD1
TGTGCCAGCAGCCCAGGGGGTAGCGCTTCCTACGAGCAGTACTTC
CASSPGGSASYEQYF
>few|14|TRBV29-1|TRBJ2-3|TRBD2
TGCAGCGTTGGGAGCGGGGGTAGCACAGATACGCAGTATTTT
CSVGSGGSTDTQYF
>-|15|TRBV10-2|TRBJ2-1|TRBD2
TGCGCCAGCACCGAATTACCGGGACTAGCGATTGAGCAGTTCTTC
CASTELPGLAIEQFF
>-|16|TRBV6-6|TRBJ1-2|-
TGTGCCAGCAGTTACTCGAGGGGAGGGGGACGGTATGGCTACACCTTC
CASSYSRGGGRYGYTF
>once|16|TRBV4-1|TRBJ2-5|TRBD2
TGCGCCAGCAGCCAGTCCAAGCGGGGTTCCGAAGAGACCCAGTACTTC
CASSQSKRGSEETQYF
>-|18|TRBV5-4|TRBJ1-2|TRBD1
TGTGCCAGCAGCCGAGAGGGACAGTTTAGCTTCACTAACTATGGCTACACCTTC
CASSREGQFSFTNYGYTF
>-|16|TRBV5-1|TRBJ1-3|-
TGCGCCAGCAGCTTGGACAGTCTTTTCTCTGGAAACACCATATATTTT
CASSLDSLFSGNTIYF
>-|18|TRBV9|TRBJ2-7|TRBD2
TGTGCCAGCAGCGTAGCCTCCTGGGGCGACGGGGGGGGGTACGAGCAGTACTTC
CASSVASWGDGGGYEQYF
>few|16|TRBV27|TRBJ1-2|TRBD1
TGTGCCAGCAGTTTAAGGGACAGGGGAAGGTTGGATGGCTACACCTTC
CASSLRDRGRLDGYTF
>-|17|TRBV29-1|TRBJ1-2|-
TGCAGCGTTGAAGTCGAGTCCGTCAGGACAACTTTCTATGGCTACACCTTC
CSVEVESVRTTFYGYTF
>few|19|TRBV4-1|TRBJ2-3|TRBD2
TGCGCCAGCAGCCAAGAGCCGGGACTAGCGGGGGGCAACTCAGATACGCAGTATTTT
CASSQEPGLAGGNSDTQYF
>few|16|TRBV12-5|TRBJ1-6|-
TGTGCTAGTGGTTTGGACCGGGACACGTGTAATTCACCCCTCCACTTT
CASGLDRDTCNSPLHF
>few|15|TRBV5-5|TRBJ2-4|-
TGTGCCAGCAGCTTGGCCGCGGGACCCAAAAACATTCAGTACTTC
CASSLAAGPKNIQYF